Each of the 3 T cell receptor beta chains below was sequenced from the same sample in a study of T-cell reconstitution after alpha-beta-depleted transplantation in children. Preparation of the TCRbeta library used unique molecular identifiers. TCRdb analysed the PCR reads with MiXCR anew, one entry per CDR3 protein. This table has around 500,000 distinct CDR3 sequences, around 13% appearing once. The material sequenced was PBMCs from the stem cell graft donor, taken from the stem cell graft. The receptors derive from a human donor who donated a stem cell graft to a child with combined immunodeficiency.

This clonotype turned up a few times. The chain combines TRBV4-3 with TRBJ2-7; TRBD2 matches at 7 bases. The V and J ends lost 0 bases and 5 bases, in that order; junction bases with no gene match: 7. This CDR3 spans 15 amino acids. The germline CDR1 and CDR2 sequences are LGHNA and YSLEER. This CDR3 is CASSQDSAGTNEQYF. Here the CDR3 DNA reads TGCGCCAGCAGCCAAGATTCGGCAGGGACTAACGAGCAGTACTTC.

This clonotype showed up just a few times. This sequence joins TRBV13 and TRBJ2-3, with 7 positions matching TRBD2. This CDR3 is built from 15 residues. Germline V gene data show CDR1 as PRHDT and CDR2 as FYEKMQ (reference sequence). J was trimmed by 2 bases and V by 5 bases; bases with no gene match: 7. For the CDR3, the DNA is TGTGCCAGCAGCGGGAATGGACTAGTCACAGATACGCAGTATTTT. Residues: CASSGNGLVTDTQYF.

There are a few counts of this clonotype. The V gene is TRBV27, the J gene TRBJ1-6; 7 bases align to TRBD1. The CDR3 has 14 amino acids. CDR1 and CDR2 from the germline V gene are MNHEY and SMNVEV (reference sequence). V lost 7 bases to trimming and J lost 8 bases; unmatched junction nucleotides: 8. The CDR3 reads CASTGDRVYSPLHF. The CDR3, as DNA: TGTGCCAGCACCGGAGACAGGGTATATTCACCCCTCCACTTT.